This T cell receptor (beta chain) was retrieved from a study of control samples from healthy donors and cancer patients. V lost 4 bases, J lost 1 base, and 7 bases lay in between. Germline CDR1 is KGHSH and CDR2 is LQKENI. The length of the CDR3 is 13 residues. The method was immunoSEQ multiplex PCR; TCRdb's version includes in-frame clones alone and lacks a portion of them. The table shows tens of thousands of clones, with around nine tenths occurring only once. This clonotype was sampled from a man in his fifties in good health. This chain joins TRBV18 and TRBJ1-1, with D tentatively TRBD1 (5 bases). The sequenced material came from blood. For the CDR3, the DNA is TGTGCCAGCTCACAGACAGAGAACACTGAAGCTTTCTTT. This codes for CASSQTENTEAFF.